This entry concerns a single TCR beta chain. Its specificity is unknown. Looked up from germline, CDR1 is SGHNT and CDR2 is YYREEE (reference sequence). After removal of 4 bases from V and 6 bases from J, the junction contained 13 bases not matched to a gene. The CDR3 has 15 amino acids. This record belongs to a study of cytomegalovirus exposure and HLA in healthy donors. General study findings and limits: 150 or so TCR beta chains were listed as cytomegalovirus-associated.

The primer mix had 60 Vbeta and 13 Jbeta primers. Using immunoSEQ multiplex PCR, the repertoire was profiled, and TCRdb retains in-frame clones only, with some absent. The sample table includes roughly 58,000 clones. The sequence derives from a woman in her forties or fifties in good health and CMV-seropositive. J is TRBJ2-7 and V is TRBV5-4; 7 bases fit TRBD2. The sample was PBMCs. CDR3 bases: TGTGCCAGCAGCCTACCGGAAGGGAGGGCTAGCGAGCAGTACTTC. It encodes CASSLPEGRASEQYF.